The 24 T cell receptor beta chains listed next were all sequenced from one sample in a study of T-cell memory formation after mild COVID-19 listed by TCRdb under 2021. Libraries were constructed by 5' RACE. TCRdb records Illumina NovaSeq 6000 as the sequencer. The public reads were run again by TCRdb, first through fastp at Q25 and then through MiXCR, and only productive beta chains were kept. CDR3 protein duplicates are merged, each entry listing the most common genes and DNA. In all, the sample holds roughly 240,000 distinct CDR3 sequences, and approximately 15% of those were seen once. In total, the top ten clones hold 2% to 2.5% of the sample. Sequenced input: PBMCs or a T cell subset sorted from them (not recorded which). Receptor source: an adult woman who had mild COVID-19 (a few samples of this study predate the infection). The sample titles of this study are shuffled in the database, so cell type and time point are left out; the donor was told from shared clones.

For the CDR3, the DNA is TGCGCCAGCAGCCGGTCTGGGGGGGCCTACAATGAGCAGTTCTTC. Amino acids: CASSRSGGAYNEQFF. The rearrangement links TRBV5-1 to TRBJ2-1, with 7 bases aligning to TRBD2. The V gene end was trimmed by 4 bases and the J gene end by 2 bases; junction bases not matched to a gene: 6. This CDR3 contains 15 residues. Germline V CDR1 and CDR2: SGHRS, YFSETQ.

V gene TRBV24-1 combines with J gene TRBJ2-1; TRBD1 is a possible D gene (6 bases). This CDR3 is 15 amino acids long. Germline assignment: CDR1 KGHDR and CDR2 SFDVKD. The ends were cut back, 9 bases at V and 0 bases at J, with 14 bases in the middle. The CDR3 protein is CATGTRRNSYNEQFF. CDR3 coding DNA: TGTGCCACCGGGACACGGCGGAACTCCTACAATGAGCAGTTCTTC.

This clonotype was observed a few times. The chain is built from TRBV5-5 and TRBJ2-7; 7 bases map to TRBD2. This CDR3 comprises 14 residues. Germline CDR1 and CDR2: SGHKS and YYEKEE (reference sequence). V dropped 2 bases and J dropped 2; count of bases not matched to a gene: 4. The CDR3 loop is CASSFSGTTYEQYF. CDR3 sequence (DNA): TGTGCCAGCAGCTTCAGCGGGACTACCTACGAGCAGTACTTC. The full variable domain, with the rest looked up from reference TRBV5-5 and TRBJ2-7, is DAGVTQSPTHLIKTRGQQVTLRCSPISGHKSVSWYQQVLGQGPQFIFQYYEKEERGRGNFPDRFSARQFPNYSSELNVNALLLGDSALYLCASSFSGTTYEQYFGPGTRLTVT.

This clonotype was seen more than once but under ten times. This chain joins TRBV5-1 and TRBJ2-5; the match to TRBD2 covers 7 bases. Trimming took 6 bases from V and 4 from J; bases not matched to a gene: 6. The V gene's germline CDR1 is SGHRS and CDR2 YFSETQ. The CDR3 runs 13 residues. DNA of the CDR3: TGCGCCAGCACGCATTCGGGGGGAGAGACCCAGTACTTC. Its translation: CASTHSGGETQYF.

The chain uses TRBV7-9 and TRBJ2-5, with TRBD2 identical over 7 bases. CDR1 and CDR2 from the germline V gene are SEHNR and FQNEAQ (reference sequence). The CDR3 loop spans 17 amino acids. The trim removed 1 base at V and 4 bases at J, leaving 12 bases unmatched. The CDR3 DNA sequence: TGTGCCAGCAGCTTAGATCGTACTAGCGATCTGGGAGAGACCCAGTACTTC. Its translation: CASSLDRTSDLGETQYF.

This rearrangement joins TRBV7-2 to TRBJ1-1, with unresolved D. The V gene lost 5 bases and the J gene lost 2 bases, with 12 bases spanning the gap. The germline V gene encodes CDR1 SGHTA and CDR2 FQGNSA. The CDR3 runs to 14 residues. Written as DNA, the CDR3 is TGTGCCAGCAGCCCCGACACGGCCAACACTGAAGCTTTCTTT. This codes for CASSPDTANTEAFF.

The chain links TRBV5-5 to TRBJ2-7, with 9 bases aligning to TRBD2. CDR1 and CDR2 from the germline V gene are SGHKS and YYEKEE (reference sequence). The CDR3 runs to 14 residues. Trimming at V came to 4 bases and at J to 6 bases, leaving 8 bases not matched to a gene. This CDR3 is CASSALAGFCEQYF. As DNA, the CDR3 is TGTGCCAGCAGCGCCCTAGCGGGGTTCTGCGAGCAGTACTTC.

This clonotype was counted only a few times. The gene calls are TRBV4-1 and TRBJ2-5; TRBD1 matches at 7 bases. Germline lookup yields CDR1 MGHRA and CDR2 YSYEKL. The trim removed 2 bases at V and 7 bases at J, leaving 10 bases unmatched. This CDR3 region has 15 residues. CDR3 DNA sequence: TGCGCCAGCAGCCAACCAACAGGGGTTGGTAGGACCCAGTACTTC. Its protein is CASSQPTGVGRTQYF.

The chain carries TRBV5-1 and TRBJ1-1; no reliable D call. Trimming pared 5 bases from V and 2 bases from J, leaving 10 bases between. The length of the CDR3 is 13 residues. CDR1 SGHRS and CDR2 YFSETQ come from the germline V gene. CDR3 loop: CASRDGANTEAFF. The CDR3 DNA sequence: TGCGCCAGCAGGGACGGAGCAAACACTGAAGCTTTCTTT.

This clonotype turned up a few times. The rearrangement joins TRBV5-1 to TRBJ2-2, with 7 nucleotides matching TRBD2. The CDR3 totals 15 residues. Germline V gene data show CDR1 as SGHRS and CDR2 as YFSETQ. V was clipped by 7 bases and J by 2 bases; unmatched bases: 8. CDR3 in DNA: TGCGCCAGCTGCAAAGCGGGACCCAACACCGGGGAGCTGTTTTTT. Its translation is CASCKAGPNTGELFF.

The V and J genes are TRBV19 and TRBJ1-1, with TRBD1 matching 8 bases. The CDR3 loop spans 13 amino acids. Losses at the gene ends were 7 bases for V and 4 bases for J; bases not matched to a gene: 5. Germline V gives CDR1 LNHDA, CDR2 SQIVND (reference sequence). The CDR3 spells CASIGQGGTEAFF. CDR3 nucleotides: TGTGCCAGTATCGGACAGGGAGGCACTGAAGCTTTCTTT.

The genes are TRBV4-3 and TRBJ2-2, with D perhaps given as TRBD1 or TRBD2 (5 bases each). CDR1 is LGHNA, CDR2 YSLEER, per germline. The CDR3 is 15 residues long. V dropped 1 base and J dropped 2 bases, with 8 bases sitting between them. This chain's CDR3 is CASSQAGTNTGELFF. The DNA for the CDR3 is TGCGCCAGCAGCCAAGCCGGGACCAACACCGGGGAGCTGTTTTTT.

The V call is TRBV24-1, the J call TRBJ2-5; possible D gene TRBD2, 6 bases. This CDR3 has 15 residues. V lost 4 bases and J 5 bases, leaving 16 bases between the germline ends. Germline CDR1 and CDR2: KGHDR and SFDVKD. Here the CDR3 reads CATSDSAGLTETQYF. The CDR3 DNA is TGTGCCACCAGTGACTCTGCGGGACTCACGGAGACCCAGTACTTC.

The chain recombines TRBV20-1 with TRBJ1-5; maybe TRBD1 (5 bases). The germline V and J ends were trimmed by 2 bases and 7 bases, with 15 bases remaining between them. CDR1 and CDR2 from the germline V gene are DFQATT and SNEGSKA (reference sequence). The CDR3 runs to 14 residues. CDR3 amino acids: CSARMGEPPQPQHF. CDR3 bases: TGCAGTGCTAGAATGGGGGAACCTCCCCAGCCCCAGCATTTT.

The chain uses TRBV6-5 and TRBJ2-1; 13 bases match TRBD2. CDR1 and CDR2 (germline): MNHEY, SVGAGI. The CDR3 totals 17 residues. After removal of 0 bases from V and 7 bases from J, the junction contained 6 bases not matched to a gene. Here the CDR3 DNA reads TGTGCCAGCAGTTACTCTACCCCGGGACTAGCGGGGAATGAGCAGTTCTTC. Its protein is CASSYSTPGLAGNEQFF.

The chain carries TRBV1 and TRBJ2-3; the table's TRBD2 call for D was not verified on the DNA. TRBV1 is marked as a pseudogene. There are 20 residues in the CDR3. In nucleotides, the CDR3 is TGCACCAGCAGCCAAGACCGGGCTAGCGGGGGCCTTTATAGCACAGATACGCAGTATTTT. Translated: CTSSQDRASGGLYSTDTQYF.

This clonotype appeared many times. At one boundary the junction diverges from the germline segment, which might be a read error. Here the CDR3 DNA reads TGCGCCAGCAGCCGCCGAACGGACTGGCTGATCTTC. Translating it yields CASSRRTDWLIF. The V and J genes are TRBV4-3 and TRBJ2-1; TRBD2 is a possible D gene (5 bases). The CDR3 is 12 residues long. Germline CDR1 reads LGHNA; CDR2 reads YSLEER.

The chain links TRBV12-3 or TRBV12-4 to TRBJ1-4; D not certain. V lost 5 bases and J lost 1, with 8 bases in between. CDR3 size: 14 residues. CDR3 amino acids: CASSAYGTNEKLFF. The CDR3 nucleotides read TGTGCCAGCAGTGCCTACGGAACTAATGAAAAACTGTTTTTT.

This chain's CDR3 is CASSKAGQWGNQPQHF. Written as DNA, the CDR3 is TGTGCCAGCAGCAAAGCGGGACAGTGGGGTAATCAGCCCCAGCATTTT. This chain uses TRBV21-1 with TRBJ1-5; the table's D call of TRBD1 was not tested on the DNA. TRBV21-1 is noted as a pseudogene. This CDR3 has 16 residues.

V gene TRBV11-2 combines with J gene TRBJ2-1; 12 bases are shared with TRBD2. With 5 bases clipped from V and 15 bases from J, the junction kept 11 bases outside the gene matches. Germline V gene sequence: CDR1 SGHAT, CDR2 FQNNGV. The CDR3 contains 14 residues. CDR3 in DNA: TGTGCCAGCAGCCCTAGCGGGAGGGCCACGAGGATGTTCTTC. It encodes CASSPSGRATRMFF.

The sample holds a few counts of this clonotype. This chain uses TRBV12-3 or TRBV12-4 with TRBJ2-2; no reliable D call. Trimming removed 3 bases from V and 6 bases from J, with 8 bases in between. CDR3 length: 13 residues. Written as DNA, the CDR3 is TGTGCCAGCAGTTTTAAAGTACCCGGGGAGCTGTTTTTT. Residues: CASSFKVPGELFF.

The V gene is TRBV19, the J gene TRBJ2-1, with TRBD2 identical over 8 bases. This CDR3 region has 15 residues. The germline V gene has CDR1 LNHDA and CDR2 SQIVND (reference sequence). The V gene end was trimmed by 4 bases and the J gene end by 7 bases; junction bases not matched to a gene: 9. For the CDR3, the DNA is TGTGCCAGTAGTACCAATAGCGGGACTGGGAATGAGCAGTTCTTC. Translation: CASSTNSGTGNEQFF.

The V gene is TRBV6-5, the J gene TRBJ1-2; no clear D. Looked up from germline, CDR1 is MNHEY and CDR2 is SVGAGI. Deletions cut 6 bases from V and 8 bases from J, with 16 bases between. This CDR3 has 13 amino acids. CDR3 coding DNA: TGTGCCAGCAGCACCCTATCCTTGGGGGGCTACACCTTC. Its protein product is CASSTLSLGGYTF.

This CDR3 reads CSAVPGGYWSNQPQHF. For the CDR3, the DNA is TGCAGTGCCGTCCCCGGGGGGTATTGGAGCAATCAGCCCCAGCATTTT. The chain employs TRBV20-1 and TRBJ1-5; D possibly corresponds to TRBD1 (5 bases). CDR1 and CDR2 from the germline V gene are DFQATT and SNEGSKA (reference sequence). V dropped 6 bases and J dropped 1 base, with 19 bases sitting between them. The CDR3 runs 16 residues.